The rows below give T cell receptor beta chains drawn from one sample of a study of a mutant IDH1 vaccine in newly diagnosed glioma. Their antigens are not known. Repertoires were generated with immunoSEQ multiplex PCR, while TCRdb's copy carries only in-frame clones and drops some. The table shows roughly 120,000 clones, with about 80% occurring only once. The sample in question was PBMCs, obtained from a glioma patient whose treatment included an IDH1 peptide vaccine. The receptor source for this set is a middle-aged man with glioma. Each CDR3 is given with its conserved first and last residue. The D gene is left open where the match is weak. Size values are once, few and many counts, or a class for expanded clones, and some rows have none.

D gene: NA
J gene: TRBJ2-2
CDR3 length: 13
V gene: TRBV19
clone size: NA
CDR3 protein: CASQGWEVGELFF
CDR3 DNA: TGTGCCTCACAGGGGTGGGAGGTCGGGGAGCTGTTTTTT

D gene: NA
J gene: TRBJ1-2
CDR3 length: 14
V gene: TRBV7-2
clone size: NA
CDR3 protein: CASSSALGGGGYTF
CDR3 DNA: TGTGCCAGCAGCTCTGCACTGGGAGGAGGAGGCTACACCTTC

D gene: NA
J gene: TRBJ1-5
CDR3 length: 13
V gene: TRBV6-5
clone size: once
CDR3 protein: CASSYQGGQPQHF
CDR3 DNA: TGTGCCAGCAGTTACCAGGGAGGTCAGCCCCAGCATTTT

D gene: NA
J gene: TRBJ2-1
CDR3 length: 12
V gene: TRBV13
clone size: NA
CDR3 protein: CAATTSPNEQFF
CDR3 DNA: TGTGCCGCCACAACTAGTCCCAATGAGCAGTTCTTC

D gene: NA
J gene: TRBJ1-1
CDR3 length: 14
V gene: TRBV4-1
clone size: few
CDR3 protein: CASSQMERVTEAFF
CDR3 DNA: TGCGCCAGCAGCCAAATGGAAAGGGTCACTGAAGCTTTCTTT

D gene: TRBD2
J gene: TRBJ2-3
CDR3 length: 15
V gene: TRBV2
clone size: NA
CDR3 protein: CASRGTSGRADTQYF
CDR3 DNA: TGTGCCAGCAGGGGGACTAGCGGGAGGGCGGATACGCAGTATTTT

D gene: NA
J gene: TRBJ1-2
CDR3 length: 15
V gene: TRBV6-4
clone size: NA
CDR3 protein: CASSDWTAGNYGYTF
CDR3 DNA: TGTGCCAGCAGTGACTGGACGGCGGGGAACTATGGCTACACCTTC

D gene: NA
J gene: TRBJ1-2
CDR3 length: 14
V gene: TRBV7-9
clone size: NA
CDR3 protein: CASSLEQHSYGYTF
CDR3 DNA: TGTGCCAGCAGCTTAGAACAGCACTCCTATGGCTACACCTTC

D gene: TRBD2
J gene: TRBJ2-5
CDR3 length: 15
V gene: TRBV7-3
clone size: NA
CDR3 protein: CASSLGLAGSETQYF
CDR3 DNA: TGTGCCAGCAGCTTAGGTCTAGCGGGATCAGAGACCCAGTACTTC

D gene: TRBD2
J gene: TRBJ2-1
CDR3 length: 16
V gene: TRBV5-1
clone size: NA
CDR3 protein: CASSLAPTSGTGEQFF
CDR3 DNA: TGCGCCAGCAGCTTGGCTCCCACTAGCGGGACCGGTGAGCAGTTCTTC

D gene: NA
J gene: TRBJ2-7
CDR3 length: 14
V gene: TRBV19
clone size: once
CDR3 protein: CASSPQGGGTKQYF
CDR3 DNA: TGTGCCAGTAGCCCTCAGGGTGGCGGGACAAAGCAGTACTTC

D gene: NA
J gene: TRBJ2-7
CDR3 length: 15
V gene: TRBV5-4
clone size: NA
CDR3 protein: CASSPGHPSSYEQYF
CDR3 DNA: TGTGCCAGCAGCCCGGGACACCCGAGCTCCTACGAGCAGTACTTC

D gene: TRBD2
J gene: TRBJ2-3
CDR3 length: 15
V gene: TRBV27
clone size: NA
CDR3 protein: CASSFSGGFRNTQYF
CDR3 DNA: TGTGCCAGCAGCTTTAGCGGGGGCTTCAGAAATACGCAGTATTTT

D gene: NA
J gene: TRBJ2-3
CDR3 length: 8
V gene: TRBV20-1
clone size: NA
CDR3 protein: CSARGLFF
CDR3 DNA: TGCAGTGCTAGAGGGCTCTTTTTT

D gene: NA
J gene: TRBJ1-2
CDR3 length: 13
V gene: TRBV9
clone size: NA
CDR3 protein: CASGPIGFHGYTF
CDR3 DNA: TGTGCCAGCGGCCCGATAGGTTTTCATGGCTACACCTTC

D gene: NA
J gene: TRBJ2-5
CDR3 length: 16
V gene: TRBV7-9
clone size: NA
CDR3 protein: CASSPRGGGTRETQYF
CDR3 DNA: TGTGCCAGCAGCCCACGGGGAGGGGGGACCAGGGAGACCCAGTACTTC

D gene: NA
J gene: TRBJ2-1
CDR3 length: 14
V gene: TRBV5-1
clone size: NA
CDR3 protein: CASAAESYGNEQFF
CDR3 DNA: TGCGCCAGCGCAGCCGAGTCCTACGGCAATGAGCAGTTCTTC

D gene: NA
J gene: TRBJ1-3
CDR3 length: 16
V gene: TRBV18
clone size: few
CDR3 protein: CASSPTPGGTGNTIYF
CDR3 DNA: TGTGCCAGCTCACCAACGCCCGGGGGGACTGGAAACACCATATATTTT

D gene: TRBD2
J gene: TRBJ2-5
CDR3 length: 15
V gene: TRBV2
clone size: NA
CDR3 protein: CASRWLAGGQETQYF
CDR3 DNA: TGTGCCAGCAGGTGGCTAGCGGGGGGGCAAGAGACCCAGTACTTC

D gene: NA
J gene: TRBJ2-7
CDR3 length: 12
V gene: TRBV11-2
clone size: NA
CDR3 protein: CASSFPRSEQYF
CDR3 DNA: TGTGCCAGCAGCTTTCCTCGGAGCGAGCAGTACTTC

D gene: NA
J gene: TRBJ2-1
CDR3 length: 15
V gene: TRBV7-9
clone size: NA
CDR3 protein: CASSLALLQGNEQFF
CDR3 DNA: TGTGCCAGCAGCTTAGCCCTCCTACAGGGTAATGAGCAGTTCTTC

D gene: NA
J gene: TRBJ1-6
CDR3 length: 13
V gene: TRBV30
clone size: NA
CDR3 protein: CAWEGGNYSPLHF
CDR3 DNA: TGTGCCTGGGAAGGAGGAAATTACTCACCCCTCCACTTT

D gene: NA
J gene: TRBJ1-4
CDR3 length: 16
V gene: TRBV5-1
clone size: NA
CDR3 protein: CASSLDGRATNEKLFF
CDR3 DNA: TGCGCCAGCAGCTTGGATGGCAGAGCAACTAATGAAAAACTGTTTTTT

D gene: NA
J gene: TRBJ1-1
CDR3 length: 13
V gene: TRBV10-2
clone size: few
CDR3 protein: CASSGPMDAEAFF
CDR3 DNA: TGCGCCAGCAGTGGTCCGATGGACGCTGAAGCTTTCTTT

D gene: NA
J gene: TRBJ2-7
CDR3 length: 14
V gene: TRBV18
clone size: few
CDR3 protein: CASSPGQVGYEQYF
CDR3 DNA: TGTGCCAGCTCACCAGGGCAGGTTGGCTACGAGCAGTACTTC

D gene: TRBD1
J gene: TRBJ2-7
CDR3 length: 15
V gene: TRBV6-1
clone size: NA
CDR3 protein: CASSEPGQGYGEQYF
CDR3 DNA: TGTGCCAGCAGTGAGCCGGGACAGGGTTATGGCGAGCAGTACTTC

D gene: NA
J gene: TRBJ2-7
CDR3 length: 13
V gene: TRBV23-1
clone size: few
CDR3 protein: CASSQSVDYEQYF
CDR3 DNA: TGCGCCAGCAGTCAATCGGTGGACTACGAGCAGTACTTC

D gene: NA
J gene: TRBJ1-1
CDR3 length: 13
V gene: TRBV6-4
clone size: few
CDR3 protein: CASSDSENTEAFF
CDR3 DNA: TGTGCCAGCAGTGACTCGGAGAACACTGAAGCTTTCTTT

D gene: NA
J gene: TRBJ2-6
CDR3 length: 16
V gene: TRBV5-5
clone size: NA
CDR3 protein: CASSSRRNSGANVLTF
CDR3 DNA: TGTGCCAGCAGCTCGAGACGGAACTCTGGGGCCAACGTCCTGACTTTC

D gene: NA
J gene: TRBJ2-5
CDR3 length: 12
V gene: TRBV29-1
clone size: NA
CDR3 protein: CSVGGREETQYF
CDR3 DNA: TGCAGCGTTGGGGGTAGGGAAGAGACCCAGTACTTC

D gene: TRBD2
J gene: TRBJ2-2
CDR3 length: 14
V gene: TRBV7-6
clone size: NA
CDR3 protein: CATTTSGNTGELFF
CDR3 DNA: TGTGCCACCACGACTAGCGGGAACACCGGGGAGCTGTTTTTT

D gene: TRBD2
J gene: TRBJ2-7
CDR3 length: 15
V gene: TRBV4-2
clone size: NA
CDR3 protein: CASSQGASGSYEQYF
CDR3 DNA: TGTGCCAGCAGCCAAGGAGCTAGCGGGTCCTACGAGCAGTACTTC

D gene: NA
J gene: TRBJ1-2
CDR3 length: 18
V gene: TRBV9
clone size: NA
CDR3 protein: CASSGIGLKGRLGYGYTF
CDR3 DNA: TGTGCCAGCAGCGGGATAGGGTTAAAGGGTCGGTTGGGCTATGGCTACACCTTC